The 3 T cell receptor beta chains below were found in one sample sequenced in a study of blood T cells in healthy people across ages. A second 7 to 11 cycle PCR used barcoded and J-beta primers. From the 5' RACE reads, TCRdb called clonotypes with MiXCR, one entry per CDR3 protein. The sample carries 1 million or so distinct CDR3 sequences, less than 50% recorded once. The source material was blood. The receptor source for this set is a woman aged 55 to 70 in good health.

The chain has TRBV20-1 and TRBJ1-5; D is possibly TRBD1 (6 bases). This CDR3 is 14 amino acids long. Germline V gene sequence: CDR1 DFQATT, CDR2 SNEGSKA (reference sequence). DNA of the CDR3: TGCAGCGCTCCACTACAGGGTTGGAATCAGCCCCAGCATTTT. Translation gives CSAPLQGWNQPQHF.

The table lists this clonotype with a few counts. This CDR3 is CASSQRGTQSYEQYF. CDR3 DNA sequence: TGTGCCAGCAGCCAACGCGGGACACAGTCCTACGAGCAGTACTTC. The chain combines TRBV3-1 with TRBJ2-7; D may correspond to TRBD1 or TRBD2 (6 bases each). The CDR3 sequence is 15 residues long. Trimming took 2 bases from V and 1 from J, leaving 12 bases between them. Germline assignment: CDR1 LGHDT and CDR2 YNNKEL (reference sequence).

The CDR3 DNA follows: TGCAGTGCTAGTTTTGGCCATAACACTGAAGCTTTCTTT. It yields the protein CSASFGHNTEAFF. V usage is TRBV20-1 and J usage is TRBJ1-1; D call uncertain. Per germline, CDR1 DFQATT and CDR2 SNEGSKA (reference sequence). The V end lost 3 bases, the J end lost 2 bases, and 10 bases lay between the germline ends. The CDR3 consists of 13 residues.